These 14 T cell receptor beta chains were all obtained from the same sample, sequenced in a study of T-cell reconstitution after alpha-beta-depleted transplantation in children. TCRbeta library preparation incorporated unique molecular identifiers. TCRdb independently ran MiXCR on the PCR reads; one entry per CDR3 protein. This sample has under 400,000 distinct CDR3 sequences, with about a quarter found just once. The sample in question was PBMCs, mostly from graft donor cells, obtained 180 days after TCRalphabeta/CD19-depleted stem cell transplant. The receptors come from a male patient between 10 and 17 years old who had a stem cell transplant for acute lymphoblastic leukemia, so the T cells may come from the graft donor.

The J gene is TRBJ2-3, the V gene TRBV6-1, with 8 bases that match TRBD2. CDR3 size: 16 residues. Germline values: CDR1 MNHNS, CDR2 SASEGT. Trimming removed 5 bases from V and 3 bases from J; junction bases left unmatched: 10. The CDR3 reads CASSPGGRAGTDTQYF. Written as DNA, the CDR3 is TGTGCCAGCAGTCCGGGGGGGAGGGCCGGTACAGATACGCAGTATTTT.

This clonotype is a singleton in its sample. In nucleotides, the CDR3 is TGTGCCAGCAGCCGCCGGGACTATGTCACCGGGGAGCTGTTTTTT. Protein sequence: CASSRRDYVTGELFF. The rearrangement links TRBV3-1 to TRBJ2-2; 7 bases line up with TRBD2. CDR3 length: 15 residues. Germline V gene lookup returns CDR1 LGHDT and CDR2 YNNKEL (reference sequence). Trimming removed 4 bases from V and 4 bases from J; junction bases left unmatched: 6. Variable domain in full (rest from reference TRBV3-1 and TRBJ2-2): DTAVSQTPKYLVTQMGNDKSIKCEQNLGHDTMYWYKQDSKKFLKIMFSYNNKELIINETVPNRFSPKSPDKAHLNLHINSLELGDSAVYFCASSRRDYVTGELFFGEGSRLTVL.

This rearrangement joins TRBV11-2 to TRBJ2-7, with 15 positions matching TRBD2. This CDR3 comprises 16 residues. The germline CDR1 and CDR2 sequences are SGHAT and FQNNGV. After removal of 5 bases from V and 6 bases from J, the junction contained 8 bases not matched to a gene. CDR3 nucleotide sequence: TGTGCCAGCAGCCCGGGACTAGCGGGAGGCGGGGTCGAGCAGTACTTC. It is translated as CASSPGLAGGGVEQYF.

The table lists this clonotype with a few counts. The rearrangement links TRBV7-3 to TRBJ2-2; a weak D match, TRBD2 (5 bases). Per germline, CDR1 SGHTA and CDR2 FQGTGA. The V end was cut by 1 base, the J end by 3 bases, with 9 bases between. The CDR3 totals 15 residues. The CDR3 reads CASSLNGVHTGELFF. CDR3 DNA sequence: TGTGCCAGCAGCTTAAACGGGGTCCACACCGGGGAGCTGTTTTTT.

This rearrangement joins TRBV12-3 or TRBV12-4 to TRBJ1-5; 7 bases are shared with TRBD1. V trimming: 5 bases; J trimming: 4 bases; junction bases outside the gene matches: 5. This CDR3 has 14 residues. For the CDR3, the DNA is TGTGCCAGCAGTCCGGGACAGCGTAATCAGCCCCAGCATTTT. Translated: CASSPGQRNQPQHF.

This clonotype was seen only a few times. This rearrangement joins TRBV20-1 to TRBJ2-3; D is uncertain. V gave up 4 bases and J gave up 5 bases, with 4 bases separating them. Germline CDR1 DFQATT, CDR2 SNEGSKA (reference sequence). The CDR3 loop spans 10 amino acids. The CDR3 DNA reads as TGCAGTGCTATCGTAGATACGCAGTATTTT. Translation: CSAIVDTQYF.

This sequence joins TRBV5-6 and TRBJ1-1; maybe TRBD1 (5 bases). The germline V gene encodes CDR1 SGHDT and CDR2 YYEEEE. V was pared by 4 bases and J by 7 bases, with 17 bases between. The CDR3 extends over 14 amino acids. The CDR3 is CASSRLWGTGEAFF. The CDR3 nucleotides read TGTGCCAGCAGCCGTTTATGGGGGACGGGTGAAGCTTTCTTT.

J is TRBJ1-3 and V is TRBV11-2; tentatively, D is TRBD1 (5 bases). Germline assignment: CDR1 SGHAT and CDR2 FQNNGV. The CDR3 contains 14 residues. V was trimmed by 4 bases and J by 4 bases, leaving 11 bases between them. DNA of the CDR3: TGTGCCAGCAGCTGGACACTCTTGGGAAACACCATATATTTT. Its protein is CASSWTLLGNTIYF. The full variable domain, in which reference TRBV11-2 and TRBJ1-3 provide the parts outside the CDR3, is EAGVAQSPRYKIIEKRQSVAFWCNPISGHATLYWYQQILGQGPKLLIQFQNNGVVDDSQLPKDRFSAERLKGVDSTLKIQPAKLEDSAVYLCASSWTLLGNTIYFGEGSWLTVV.

This clonotype was observed a handful of times. The V call is TRBV20-1, the J call TRBJ2-1; D remains ambiguous. Per the germline V gene, CDR1 is DFQATT and CDR2 is SNEGSKA (reference sequence). V was trimmed by 3 bases and J by 3 bases, leaving 9 bases between them. The CDR3 extends over 13 amino acids. CDR3 amino acids: CSASEVRYNEQFF. DNA of the CDR3: TGCAGTGCTAGCGAGGTCCGCTACAATGAGCAGTTCTTC.

This chain links TRBV14 with TRBJ2-3; no clear D. CDR1 and CDR2 (germline): SGHDN, FVKESK. The CDR3 contains 17 residues. Trimming left V 2 bases short and J 2 bases short, with 17 bases between. CDR3 in DNA: TGTGCCAGCAGCCAATGGGCCCTCCCCATGCACACAGATACGCAGTATTTT. Its protein is CASSQWALPMHTDTQYF.

This chain uses TRBV24-1 with TRBJ2-6; tentatively, D is TRBD2 (5 bases). Germline assignment: CDR1 KGHDR and CDR2 SFDVKD. CDR3 length: 16 residues. V lost 1 base and J 2 bases, leaving 8 bases between the germline ends. The CDR3 DNA reads as TGTGCCACCAGTGATTTTGGGAGAACTGGGGCCAACGTCCTGACTTTC. Protein product: CATSDFGRTGANVLTF.

The chain has TRBV5-1 and TRBJ1-2; 10 bases agree with TRBD1. The CDR3 is 15 amino acids. Germline-derived CDR1 and CDR2 are SGHRS and YFSETQ. After removal of 4 bases from V and 5 bases from J, the junction contained 8 bases not matched to a gene. The CDR3 DNA is TGCGCCAGCAGCGTCCGGGACAGGGGTGGGTATGGCTACACCTTC. Translating it yields CASSVRDRGGYGYTF.

V is TRBV7-9 and J is TRBJ1-2; no clear D. Germline V gene sequence: CDR1 SEHNR, CDR2 FQNEAQ (reference sequence). The V gene lost 2 bases and the J gene lost 4 bases, with 14 bases spanning the gap. This CDR3 is built from 15 residues. CDR3 amino acids: CASSLITPTTYGYTF. In nucleotides, the CDR3 is TGTGCCAGCAGCTTAATAACACCCACAACCTATGGCTACACCTTC.

V gene TRBV4-2 combines with J gene TRBJ2-1; the match to TRBD2 covers 11 bases. V shed 1 base, J shed 0 bases, and the junction held 11 bases outside the gene matches. This CDR3 region has 20 residues. The germline V gene has CDR1 LGHNA and CDR2 YNFKEQ. Here the CDR3 reads CASSQVGLAGGLSSYNEQFF. The DNA of the CDR3 is TGTGCCAGCAGCCAAGTGGGGCTAGCGGGAGGTCTGAGCTCCTACAATGAGCAGTTCTTC.